Ten or more counts support the clone carrying this T cell receptor (beta chain). Its antigen is unidentified. The record originates from a study of T cell repertoires in cytomegalovirus infection. CDR3 length equals 14 residues. Trimming shortened V by 5 bases and J by 3 bases, and 10 bases separated the two germline ends. Germline V lookup: CDR1 SGHVS, CDR2 FQNEAQ. TCRdb called the reads again in MiXCR, with one record for every CDR3 protein. The sample comprises roughly 340,000 distinct CDR3 sequences, just under 30% of which are singletons, and 20% rests with the top ten. The receptor's source is a human donor in good health (CMV status not recorded). Some clones in this sample may be carry-over from other donors' samples. The specimen was cultured PBMCs, collected from culture after CMV antigen stimulation. V usage is TRBV7-8 and J usage is TRBJ1-4; weak D call: TRBD1 (5 bases). DNA for the CDR3: TGTGCCAGCAGCCGAACGGGACCTAATGAAAAACTGTTTTTT. Its translation: CASSRTGPNEKLFF.